This T cell receptor (beta chain) was retrieved from a study of long-term antiretroviral therapy in people with HIV. Study summary: It was about a decade before the 2015 immediate-ART recommendation that the earliest samples were taken. Study-level results: Once patients were on ART, diversity went higher but still fell short of transplant donor controls. Pre-ART-expanded clones dominated the repertoire at all time points.

Each sample contained 1-10 million cryopreserved PBMC, thawed before DNA extraction. Of note for this clone: Its specificity is unknown.

Samples were assayed with immunoSEQ v3.0 at survey level. This table comes from immunoSEQ multiplex PCR, and its TCRdb copy is limited to in-frame clones, with some not included. Of 25,000 to 35,000 clones listed, approximately 86% were seen once; the top ten hold 4.8%. Per the germline V gene, CDR1 is GTSNPN and CDR2 is SVGIG (reference sequence). Trimming at V came to 3 bases and at J to 11 bases, leaving 13 bases not matched to a gene. The CDR3 length is 14 residues. The receptor was isolated from a woman aged 30 to 39 with HIV. V and J are TRBV30 and TRBJ1-5; TRBD1 matches 7 bases. The input for sequencing was unsorted PBMCs, taken 0.8 years after starting antiretroviral therapy. This CDR3 is CAWRVGQASGTQHF. CDR3 nucleotides: TGTGCCTGGAGGGTCGGACAGGCCTCGGGGACCCAGCATTTT.